Presented here are 11 T cell receptor beta chains from one specimen sequenced in a study of shared T cell receptors in the human thymus. Only in-frame clones appear in the TCRdb table, and some are missing; sequencing was by immunoSEQ multiplex PCR. The repertoire holds hundreds of thousands of clones, approximately 95% seen once, with around 0.018% in the top ten. The sample taken for sequencing was thymocytes. These receptors all stem from a human donor.

This chain connects TRBV5-4 to TRBJ2-7; a weak D match, TRBD2 (5 bases). The CDR3 length is 15 residues. Germline CDR1 reads SGHNT; CDR2 reads YYREEE (reference sequence). With 1 base removed from V and 4 bases from J, the gap between germline ends came to 15 bases. The CDR3 is CASSLRTALKYEQYF. In DNA form, the CDR3 reads TGTGCCAGCAGCTTGAGGACTGCCTTAAAGTACGAGCAGTACTTC.

The chain carries TRBV19 and TRBJ2-1; TRBD1 matches at 8 bases. Germline trimming cut 5 bases from V and 1 base from J; bases unmatched to any gene: 10. Germline V lookup: CDR1 LNHDA, CDR2 SQIVND (reference sequence). This CDR3 region has 17 residues. The CDR3 spells CASSGQGAGRSYNEQFF. The CDR3 DNA follows: TGTGCCAGTAGTGGGCAGGGGGCCGGTCGTTCCTACAATGAGCAGTTCTTC.

As for this clone: At one boundary the junction diverges from the germline segment, which might be a read error. J is TRBJ2-2 and V is TRBV7-7, with TRBD1 matching over 7 bases. The CDR3 spans 14 residues. The germline gives CDR1 SSHAT, CDR2 FNYEAQ (reference sequence). The CDR3 reads CASSPTGITGELFF. The CDR3 region has the DNA TGTGCTAGCAGTCCGACAGGGATCACCGGGGAGCTGTTTTTT.

The V call is TRBV5-6, the J call TRBJ2-7; a weak D match, TRBD1 (6 bases). The germline V gene has CDR1 SGHDT and CDR2 YYEEEE. The CDR3 consists of 17 residues. With 3 bases removed from V and 0 bases from J, the gap between germline ends came to 19 bases. The CDR3 reads CASSSLPGHLFSYEQYF. Here the CDR3 DNA reads TGTGCCAGCAGCTCCCTACCGGGACACCTATTCTCCTACGAGCAGTACTTC. The full variable domain, in which reference TRBV5-6 and TRBJ2-7 provide the parts outside the CDR3, is DAGVTQSPTHLIKTRGQQVTLRCSPKSGHDTVSWYQQALGQGPQFIFQYYEEEERQRGNFPDRFSGHQFPNYSSELNVNALLLGDSALYLCASSSLPGHLFSYEQYFGPGTRLTVT.

The rearrangement links TRBV5-1 to TRBJ2-1; TRBD2 matches at 11 bases. The CDR3 contains 19 residues. With 4 bases clipped from V and 6 bases from J, the junction kept 18 bases outside the gene matches. Germline V gene sequence: CDR1 SGHRS, CDR2 YFSETQ. The CDR3 DNA follows: TGCGCCAGCAGCCGAGGACCCAAGACTAGCGGGGTCCGCGGCAATGAGCAGTTCTTC. As protein: CASSRGPKTSGVRGNEQFF.

V is TRBV28 and J is TRBJ1-2; no clear D. This CDR3 is built from 15 residues. The germline gives CDR1 MDHEN, CDR2 SYDVKM. V shed 6 bases and J shed 0 bases, with 14 bases lying between them. The CDR3 reads CASSPSGKTNYGYTF. DNA of the CDR3: TGTGCCAGCAGCCCCTCGGGGAAAACTAACTATGGCTACACCTTC.

Of note for this clone: Other nucleotide sequences from this sample produce the same CDR3. The chain links TRBV30 to TRBJ1-1; D possibly corresponds to TRBD1 (6 bases). Germline-derived CDR1 and CDR2 are GTSNPN and SVGIG (reference sequence). V was clipped by 3 bases and J by 4 bases, with 15 bases between them. The CDR3 runs 14 residues. The CDR3 DNA reads TGTGCCTGGAGCGAGGGACAAGGGGCCACTGAAGCTTTCTTT. Protein: CAWSEGQGATEAFF. Full variable domain (missing parts from reference TRBV30 and TRBJ1-1): SQTIHQWPATLVQPVGSPLSLECTVEGTSNPNLYWYRQAAGRGLQLLFYSVGIGQISSEVPQNLSASRPQDRQFILSSKKLLLSDSGFYLCAWSEGQGATEAFFGQGTRLTVV.

This clone occurred once. The chain links TRBV7-6 to TRBJ1-5; 7 bases are a match to TRBD1. CDR3 length: 14 residues. Unmatched junction bases numbered 9, after V lost 4 bases and J lost 9 bases. Germline CDR1 and CDR2: SGHVS and FNYEAQ. CDR3 in DNA: TGTGCCAGCAGCTACGGGACAGCCAGTCCGCCCCAGCATTTT. Encoded protein: CASSYGTASPPQHF.

The V and J genes are TRBV9 and TRBJ2-5; the D is unclear. The CDR3 runs to 12 residues. Trimming cost V 4 bases and J 4 bases, with 8 bases left between them. CDR1 and CDR2 from the germline V gene are SGDLS and YYNGEE. This chain's CDR3 is CASSPNRETQYF. The CDR3 DNA reads TGTGCCAGCAGCCCCAACCGAGAGACCCAGTACTTC.

The chain uses TRBV2 and TRBJ2-7; no firm D call. This CDR3 region has 15 residues. The germline gives CDR1 SNHLY, CDR2 FYNNEI. V lost 2 bases and J 5 bases, leaving 16 bases between the germline ends. CDR3 nucleotides: TGTGCCAGCAGTGAATACGGCGAGTTTGGCCACGAGCAGTACTTC. Translated: CASSEYGEFGHEQYF.

The chain combines TRBV13 with TRBJ2-7; perhaps TRBD2 as D (5 bases). V dropped 3 bases and J dropped 2 bases, with 11 bases sitting between them. The CDR3 is made up of 14 amino acids. Germline CDR1 and CDR2: PRHDT and FYEKMQ (reference sequence). CDR3 nucleotide sequence: TGTGCCAGCAGCTTGCGAGGGTCCGCCTACGAGCAGTACTTC. Protein: CASSLRGSAYEQYF. Using reference TRBV13 and TRBJ2-7 for the parts outside the CDR3, the full variable domain is AAGVIQSPRHLIKEKRETATLKCYPIPRHDTVYWYQQGPGQDPQFLISFYEKMQSDKGSIPDRFSAQQFSDYHSELNMSSLELGDSALYFCASSLRGSAYEQYFGPGTRLTVT.